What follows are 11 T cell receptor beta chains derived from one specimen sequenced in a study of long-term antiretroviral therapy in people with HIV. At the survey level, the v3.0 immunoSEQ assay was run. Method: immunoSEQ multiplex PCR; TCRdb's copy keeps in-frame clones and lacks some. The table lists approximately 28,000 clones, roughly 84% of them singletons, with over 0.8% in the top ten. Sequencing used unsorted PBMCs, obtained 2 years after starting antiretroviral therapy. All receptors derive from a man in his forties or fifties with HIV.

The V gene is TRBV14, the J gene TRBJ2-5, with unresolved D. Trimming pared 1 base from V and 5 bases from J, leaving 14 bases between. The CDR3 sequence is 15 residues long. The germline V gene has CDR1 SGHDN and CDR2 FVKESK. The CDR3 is CASSQARNLGETQYF. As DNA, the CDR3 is TGTGCCAGCAGCCAAGCTCGTAACCTCGGGGAGACCCAGTACTTC. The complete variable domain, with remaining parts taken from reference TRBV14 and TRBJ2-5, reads EAGVTQFPSHSVIEKGQTVTLRCDPISGHDNLYWYRRVMGKEIKFLLHFVKESKQDESGMPNNRFLAERTGGTYSTLKVQPAELEDSGVYFCASSQARNLGETQYFGPGTRLLVL.

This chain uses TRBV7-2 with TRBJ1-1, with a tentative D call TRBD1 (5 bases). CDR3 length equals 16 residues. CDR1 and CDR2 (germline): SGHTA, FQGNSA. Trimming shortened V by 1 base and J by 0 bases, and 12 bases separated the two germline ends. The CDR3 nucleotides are TGTGCCAGCAGCTTAGTGGGGGGGGGTATGAACACTGAAGCTTTCTTT. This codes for CASSLVGGGMNTEAFF. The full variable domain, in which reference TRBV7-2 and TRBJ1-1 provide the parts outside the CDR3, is GAGVSQSPSNKVTEKGKDVELRCDPISGHTALYWYRQSLGQGLEFLIYFQGNSAPDKSGLPSDRFSAERTGGSVSTLTIQRTQQEDSAVYLCASSLVGGGMNTEAFFGQGTRLTVV.

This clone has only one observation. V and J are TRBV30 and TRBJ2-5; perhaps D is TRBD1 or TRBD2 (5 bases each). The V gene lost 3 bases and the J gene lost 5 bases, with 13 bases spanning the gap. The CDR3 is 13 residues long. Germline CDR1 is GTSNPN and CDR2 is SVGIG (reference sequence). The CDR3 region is CAWSGTLGETQYF. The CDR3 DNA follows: TGTGCCTGGAGCGGGACCCTGGGGGAGACCCAGTACTTC.

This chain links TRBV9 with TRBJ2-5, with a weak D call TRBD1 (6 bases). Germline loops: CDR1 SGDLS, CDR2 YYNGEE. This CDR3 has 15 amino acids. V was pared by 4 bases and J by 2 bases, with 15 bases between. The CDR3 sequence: CASSLGGPSQETQYF. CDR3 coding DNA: TGTGCCAGCAGCCTAGGGGGACCGAGTCAAGAGACCCAGTACTTC. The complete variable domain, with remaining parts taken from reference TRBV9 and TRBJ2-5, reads DSGVTQTPKHLITATGQRVTLRCSPRSGDLSVYWYQQSLDQGLQFLIQYYNGEERAKGNILERFSAQQFPDLHSELNLSSLELGDSALYFCASSLGGPSQETQYFGPGTRLLVL.

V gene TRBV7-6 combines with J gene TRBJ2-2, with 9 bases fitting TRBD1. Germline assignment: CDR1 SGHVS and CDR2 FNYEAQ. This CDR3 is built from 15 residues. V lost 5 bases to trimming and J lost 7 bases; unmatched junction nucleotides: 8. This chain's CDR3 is CASSPRTGGYGELFF. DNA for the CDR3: TGTGCCAGCAGCCCGCGCACAGGGGGCTACGGGGAGCTGTTTTTT.

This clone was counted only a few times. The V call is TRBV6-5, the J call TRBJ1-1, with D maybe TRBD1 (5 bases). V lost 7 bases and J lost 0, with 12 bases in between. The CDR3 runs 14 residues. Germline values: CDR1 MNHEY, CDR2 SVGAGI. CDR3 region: CASIDQGVNTEAFF. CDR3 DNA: TGTGCCAGCATAGACCAGGGAGTGAACACTGAAGCTTTCTTT.

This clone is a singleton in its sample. CDR3 amino acids: CASSLGIQLLIQETQYF. CDR3 in DNA: TGCGCCAGCAGCTTGGGGATACAGCTTTTAATACAAGAGACCCAGTACTTC. V is TRBV5-1 and J is TRBJ2-5; no firm D call. The germline V gene has CDR1 SGHRS and CDR2 YFSETQ. This CDR3 has 17 amino acids. V was pared by 0 bases and J by 2 bases, with 17 bases between.

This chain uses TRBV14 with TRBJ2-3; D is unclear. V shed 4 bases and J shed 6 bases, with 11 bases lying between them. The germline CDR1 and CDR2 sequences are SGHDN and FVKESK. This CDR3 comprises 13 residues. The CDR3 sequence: CASSPYLYDTQYF. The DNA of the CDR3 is TGTGCCAGCAGCCCCTATTTGTACGATACGCAGTATTTT.

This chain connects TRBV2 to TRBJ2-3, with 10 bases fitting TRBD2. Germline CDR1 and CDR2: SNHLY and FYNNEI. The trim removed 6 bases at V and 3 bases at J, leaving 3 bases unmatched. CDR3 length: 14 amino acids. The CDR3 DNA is TGTGCCAGCAGAAGGACTAGCGGTACAGATACGCAGTATTTT. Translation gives CASRRTSGTDTQYF. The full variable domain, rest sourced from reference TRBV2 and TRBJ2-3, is EPEVTQTPSHQVTQMGQEVILRCVPISNHLYFYWYRQILGQKVEFLVSFYNNEISEKSEIFDDQFSVERPDGSNFTLKIRSTKLEDSAMYFCASRRTSGTDTQYFGPGTRLTVL.

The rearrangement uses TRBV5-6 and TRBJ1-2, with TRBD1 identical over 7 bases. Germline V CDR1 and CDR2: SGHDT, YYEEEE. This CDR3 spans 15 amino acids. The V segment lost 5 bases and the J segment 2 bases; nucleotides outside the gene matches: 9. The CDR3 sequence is CASRLWTGLNYGYTF. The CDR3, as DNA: TGTGCCAGCAGGCTTTGGACAGGCTTGAACTATGGCTACACCTTC.

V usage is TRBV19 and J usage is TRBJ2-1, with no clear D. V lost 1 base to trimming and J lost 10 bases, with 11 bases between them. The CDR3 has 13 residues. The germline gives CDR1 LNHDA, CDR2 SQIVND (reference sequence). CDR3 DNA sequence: TGTGCCAGTAGTATAGCGGCACCTCGCGAGCAGTTCTTC. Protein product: CASSIAAPREQFF.